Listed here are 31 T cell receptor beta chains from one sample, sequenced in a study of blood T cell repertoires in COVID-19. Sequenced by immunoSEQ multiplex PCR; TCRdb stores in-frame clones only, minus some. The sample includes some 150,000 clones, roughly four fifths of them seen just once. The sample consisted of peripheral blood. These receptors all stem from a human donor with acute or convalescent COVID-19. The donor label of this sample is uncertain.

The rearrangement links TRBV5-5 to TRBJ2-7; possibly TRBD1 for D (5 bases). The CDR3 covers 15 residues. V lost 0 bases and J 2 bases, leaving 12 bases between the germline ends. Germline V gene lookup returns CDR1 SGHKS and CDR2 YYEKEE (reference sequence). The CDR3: CASSLALTDAYEQYF. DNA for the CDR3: TGTGCCAGCAGCTTGGCCCTGACAGATGCCTACGAGCAGTACTTC.

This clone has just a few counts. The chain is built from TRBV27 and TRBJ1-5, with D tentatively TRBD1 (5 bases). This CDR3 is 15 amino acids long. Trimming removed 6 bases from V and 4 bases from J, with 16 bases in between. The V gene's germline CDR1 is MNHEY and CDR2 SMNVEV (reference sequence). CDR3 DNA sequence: TGTGCCAGCAGCCCCCGGGGGGGAATTAATCAGCCCCAGCATTTT. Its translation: CASSPRGGINQPQHF.

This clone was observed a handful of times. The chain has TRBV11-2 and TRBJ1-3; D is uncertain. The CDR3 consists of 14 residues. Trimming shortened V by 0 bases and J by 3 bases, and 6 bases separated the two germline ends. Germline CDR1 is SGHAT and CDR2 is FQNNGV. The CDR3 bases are TGTGCCAGCAGCTTAGACAGTGGTGGAAACACCATATATTTT. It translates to CASSLDSGGNTIYF. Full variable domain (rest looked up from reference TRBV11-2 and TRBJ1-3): EAGVAQSPRYKIIEKRQSVAFWCNPISGHATLYWYQQILGQGPKLLIQFQNNGVVDDSQLPKDRFSAERLKGVDSTLKIQPAKLEDSAVYLCASSLDSGGNTIYFGEGSWLTVV.

DNA for the CDR3: TGTGCCAGCAGTCAACCTGACAGCCCCTACGAGCAGTACGTC. This sequence encodes CASSQPDSPYEQYV. V and J are TRBV11-2 and TRBJ2-7; maybe TRBD1 (5 bases). V was cut by 6 bases and J by 2 bases, with 14 bases left in between. Germline V gene lookup returns CDR1 SGHAT and CDR2 FQNNGV. This CDR3 has 14 residues.

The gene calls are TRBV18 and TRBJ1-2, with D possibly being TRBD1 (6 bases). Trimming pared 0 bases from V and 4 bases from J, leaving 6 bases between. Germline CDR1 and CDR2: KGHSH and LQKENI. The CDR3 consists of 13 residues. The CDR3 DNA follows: TGTGCCAGCTCACCACCAGGGGGCTATGGCTACACCTTC. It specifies CASSPPGGYGYTF.

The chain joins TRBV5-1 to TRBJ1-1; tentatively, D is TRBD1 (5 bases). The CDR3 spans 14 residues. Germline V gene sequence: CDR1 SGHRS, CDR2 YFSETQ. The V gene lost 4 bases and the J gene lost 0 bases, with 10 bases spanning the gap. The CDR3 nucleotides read TGCGCCAGCAGCATCAGACAGATGAACACTGAAGCTTTCTTT. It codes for CASSIRQMNTEAFF.

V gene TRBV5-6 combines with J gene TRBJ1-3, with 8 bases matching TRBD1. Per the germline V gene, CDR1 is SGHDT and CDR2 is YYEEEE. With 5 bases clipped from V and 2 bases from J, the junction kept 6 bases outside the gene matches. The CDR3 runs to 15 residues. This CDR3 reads CASRPQGVTGNTIYF. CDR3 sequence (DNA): TGTGCCAGCAGGCCACAGGGGGTAACTGGAAACACCATATATTTT.

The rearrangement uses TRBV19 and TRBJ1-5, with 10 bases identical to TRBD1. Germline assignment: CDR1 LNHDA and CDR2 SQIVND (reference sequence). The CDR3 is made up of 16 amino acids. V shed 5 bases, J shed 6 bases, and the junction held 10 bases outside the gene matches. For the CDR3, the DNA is TGTGCCAGTAGTCTCCGGGACAGGGGATTTGTTCAGCCCCAGCATTTT. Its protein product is CASSLRDRGFVQPQHF.

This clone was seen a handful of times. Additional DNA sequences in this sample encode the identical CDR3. The CDR3 is CASSQGTGYSNQPQHF. CDR3 nucleotides: TGTGCCAGCAGCCAAGGGACAGGTTATAGCAATCAGCCCCAGCATTTT. The chain combines TRBV3-1 (or the pseudogene TRBV3-2) with TRBJ1-5; TRBD1 aligns across 7 bases. Germline CDR1 is LGHDT and CDR2 is YNNKEL (reference sequence). The CDR3 contains 16 residues. Trimming at V came to 1 base and at J to 0 bases, leaving 3 bases not matched to a gene.

CDR3 amino acids: CASSLLPQGTNSPLHF. The CDR3 bases are TGTGCCAGCAGCTTACTTCCGCAGGGGACTAATTCACCCCTCCACTTT. The chain is built from TRBV7-6 and TRBJ1-6, with D tentatively TRBD1 (6 bases). Trimming cost V 2 bases and J 6 bases, with 14 bases left between them. Germline lookup yields CDR1 SGHVS and CDR2 FNYEAQ. The CDR3 is made up of 16 amino acids.

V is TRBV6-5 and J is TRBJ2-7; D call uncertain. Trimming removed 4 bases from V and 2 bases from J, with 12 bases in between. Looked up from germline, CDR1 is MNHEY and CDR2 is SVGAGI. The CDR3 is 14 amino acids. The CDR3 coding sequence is TGTGCCAGCAGTTTGCTCGGTCCTGCCTACGAGCAGTACTTC. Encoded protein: CASSLLGPAYEQYF.

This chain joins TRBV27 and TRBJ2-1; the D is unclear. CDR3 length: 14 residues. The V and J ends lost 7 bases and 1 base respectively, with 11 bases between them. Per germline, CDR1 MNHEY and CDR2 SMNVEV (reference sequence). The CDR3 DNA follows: TGTGCCAGCACCCCTCGCGGTTCCTACAATGAGCAGTTCTTC. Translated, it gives CASTPRGSYNEQFF.

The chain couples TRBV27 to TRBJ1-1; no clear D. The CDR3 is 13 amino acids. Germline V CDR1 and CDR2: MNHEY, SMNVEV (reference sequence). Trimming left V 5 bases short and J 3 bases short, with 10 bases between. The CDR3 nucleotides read TGTGCCAGCAGTAGGAGTAGGTACACTGAAGCTTTCTTT. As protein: CASSRSRYTEAFF.

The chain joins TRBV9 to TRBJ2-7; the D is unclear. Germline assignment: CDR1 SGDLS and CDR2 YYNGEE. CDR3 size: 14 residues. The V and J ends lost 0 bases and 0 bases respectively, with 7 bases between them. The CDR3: CASSVEINSYEQYF. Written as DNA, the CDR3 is TGTGCCAGCAGCGTAGAAATCAACTCCTACGAGCAGTACTTC.

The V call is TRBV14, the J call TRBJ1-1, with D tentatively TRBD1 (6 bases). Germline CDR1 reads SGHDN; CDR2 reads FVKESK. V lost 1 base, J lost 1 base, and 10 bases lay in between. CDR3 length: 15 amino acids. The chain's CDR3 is CASSQVTGWNTEAFF. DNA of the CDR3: TGTGCCAGCAGCCAAGTTACAGGGTGGAACACTGAAGCTTTCTTT.

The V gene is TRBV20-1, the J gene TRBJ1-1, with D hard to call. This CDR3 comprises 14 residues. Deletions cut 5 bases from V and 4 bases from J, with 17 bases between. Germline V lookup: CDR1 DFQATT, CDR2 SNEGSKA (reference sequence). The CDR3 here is CSARALGGSTEAFF. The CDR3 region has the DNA TGCAGTGCTCGTGCCCTGGGCGGGAGCACTGAAGCTTTCTTT.

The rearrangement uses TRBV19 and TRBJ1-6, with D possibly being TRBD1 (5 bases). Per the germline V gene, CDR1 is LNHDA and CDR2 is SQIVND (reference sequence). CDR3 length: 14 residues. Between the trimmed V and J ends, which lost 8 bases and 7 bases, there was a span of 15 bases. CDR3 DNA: TGTGCCAGTGGGCGGTGGGGGGAGAATTCACCCCTCCACTTT. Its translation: CASGRWGENSPLHF.

For the CDR3, the DNA is TGTGCCAGCAGCTCTCCCCCTCACAATGAGCAGTTCTTC. Encoded protein: CASSSPPHNEQFF. This sequence joins TRBV5-4 and TRBJ2-1, with no clear D. The CDR3 spans 13 residues. The V and J ends lost 3 bases and 5 bases respectively, with 9 bases between them. The germline CDR1 and CDR2 sequences are SGHNT and YYREEE (reference sequence).

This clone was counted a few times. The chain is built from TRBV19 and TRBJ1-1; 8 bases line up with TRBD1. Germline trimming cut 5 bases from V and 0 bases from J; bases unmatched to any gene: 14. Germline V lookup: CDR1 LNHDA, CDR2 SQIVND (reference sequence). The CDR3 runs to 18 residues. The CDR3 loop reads CASSRATRDRLMNTEAFF. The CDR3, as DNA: TGTGCCAGTAGTCGCGCCACGCGGGACAGGCTAATGAACACTGAAGCTTTCTTT.

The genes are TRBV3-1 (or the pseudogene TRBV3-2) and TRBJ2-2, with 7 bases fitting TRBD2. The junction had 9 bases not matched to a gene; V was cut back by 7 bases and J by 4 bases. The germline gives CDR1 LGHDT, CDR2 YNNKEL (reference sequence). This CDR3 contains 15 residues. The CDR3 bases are TGTGCCAGCACCTACGGAGGGGAGGGCACCGGGGAGCTGTTTTTT. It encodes CASTYGGEGTGELFF.

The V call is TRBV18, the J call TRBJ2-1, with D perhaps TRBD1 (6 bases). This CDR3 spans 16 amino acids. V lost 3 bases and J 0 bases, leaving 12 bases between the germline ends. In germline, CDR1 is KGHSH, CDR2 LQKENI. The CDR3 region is CASSPGTGSSYNEQFF. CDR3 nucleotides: TGTGCCAGCTCACCGGGAACAGGGAGCTCCTACAATGAGCAGTTCTTC.

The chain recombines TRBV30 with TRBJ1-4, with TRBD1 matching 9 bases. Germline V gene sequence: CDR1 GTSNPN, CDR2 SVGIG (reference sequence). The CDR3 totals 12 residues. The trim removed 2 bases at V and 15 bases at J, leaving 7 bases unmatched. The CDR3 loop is CAWSFSGTGMFF. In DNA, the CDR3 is TGTGCCTGGAGTTTTTCCGGGACAGGGATGTTTTTT.

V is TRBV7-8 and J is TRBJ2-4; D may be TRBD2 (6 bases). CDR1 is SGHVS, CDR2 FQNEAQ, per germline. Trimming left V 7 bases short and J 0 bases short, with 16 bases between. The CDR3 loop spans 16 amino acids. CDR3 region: CASTLGTGLAKNIQYF. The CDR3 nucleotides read TGTGCCAGCACGCTTGGGACGGGACTAGCCAAAAACATTCAGTACTTC. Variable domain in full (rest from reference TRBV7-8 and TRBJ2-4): GAGVSQSPRYKVAKRGQDVALRCDPISGHVSLFWYQQALGQGPEFLTYFQNEAQLDKSGLPSDRFFAERPEGSVSTLKIQRTQQEDSAVYLCASTLGTGLAKNIQYFGAGTRLSVL.

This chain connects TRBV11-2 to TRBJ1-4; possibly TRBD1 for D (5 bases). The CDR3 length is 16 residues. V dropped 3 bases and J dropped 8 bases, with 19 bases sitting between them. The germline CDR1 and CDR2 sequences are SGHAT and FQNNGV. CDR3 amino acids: CASSFPRQTPEEKLFF. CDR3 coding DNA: TGTGCCAGCAGCTTTCCCCGACAGACCCCAGAGGAAAAACTGTTTTTT.

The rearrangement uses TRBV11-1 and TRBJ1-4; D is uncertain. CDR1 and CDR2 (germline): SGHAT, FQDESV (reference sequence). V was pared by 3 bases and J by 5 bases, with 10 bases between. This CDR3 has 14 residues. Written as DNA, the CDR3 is TGTGCCAGCAGCTTCACGGGGTACAATGAAAAACTGTTTTTT. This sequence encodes CASSFTGYNEKLFF.

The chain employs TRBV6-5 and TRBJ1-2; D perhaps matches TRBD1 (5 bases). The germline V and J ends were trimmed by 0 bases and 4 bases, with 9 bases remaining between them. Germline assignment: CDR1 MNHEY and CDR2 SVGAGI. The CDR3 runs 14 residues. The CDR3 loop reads CASSYSPTVYGYTF. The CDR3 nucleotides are TGTGCCAGCAGTTACTCGCCGACAGTCTATGGCTACACCTTC.

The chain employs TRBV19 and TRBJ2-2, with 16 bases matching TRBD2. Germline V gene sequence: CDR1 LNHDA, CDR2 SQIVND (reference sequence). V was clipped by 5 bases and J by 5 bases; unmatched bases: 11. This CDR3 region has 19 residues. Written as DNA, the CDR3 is TGTGCCAGTAGTTCCACGGGACTAGCGGGGGGGCGATGGACCGGGGAGCTGTTTTTT. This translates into CASSSTGLAGGRWTGELFF.

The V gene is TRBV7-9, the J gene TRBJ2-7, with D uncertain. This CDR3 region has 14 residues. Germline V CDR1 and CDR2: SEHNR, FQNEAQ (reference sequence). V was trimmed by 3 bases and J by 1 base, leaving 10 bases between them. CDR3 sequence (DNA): TGTGCCAGCAGCTTCATGAGATTTTCCTACGAGCAGTACTTC. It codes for CASSFMRFSYEQYF.

CDR3 DNA: TGTGCCAGCAGCCTCAGAGCGGGGGGAACCTACGAGCAGTACTTC. Protein: CASSLRAGGTYEQYF. The rearrangement joins TRBV6-5 to TRBJ2-7; 9 nucleotides align to TRBD2. The V gene end was trimmed by 6 bases and the J gene end by 2 bases; junction bases not matched to a gene: 8. Germline CDR1 reads MNHEY; CDR2 reads SVGAGI. There are 15 residues in the CDR3.

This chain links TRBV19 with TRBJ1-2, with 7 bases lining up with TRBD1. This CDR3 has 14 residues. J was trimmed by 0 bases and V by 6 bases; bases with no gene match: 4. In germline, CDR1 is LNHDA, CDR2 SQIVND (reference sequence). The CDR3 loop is CASSTRGANYGYTF. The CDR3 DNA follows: TGTGCCAGTAGCACCAGGGGGGCTAACTATGGCTACACCTTC.

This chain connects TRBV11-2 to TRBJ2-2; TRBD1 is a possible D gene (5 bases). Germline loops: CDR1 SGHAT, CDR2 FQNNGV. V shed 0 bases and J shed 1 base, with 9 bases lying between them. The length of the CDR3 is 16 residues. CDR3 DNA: TGTGCCAGCAGCTTAGATGGGCAGGGGAACACCGGGGAGCTGTTTTTT. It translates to CASSLDGQGNTGELFF.